This TCR beta chain was retrieved from a study of cytomegalovirus exposure and HLA in healthy donors listed by TCRdb under 2017. About the investigation overall: In an earlier analysis of some 610 of the donors, around 300 Gb of sequence data and 120 million or so unique TCR beta sequences from some 170 million T cells were reported. An early release covering 500 to 750 HLA-typed donors comprised approximately 290 gigabases of sequencing data and roughly 86 million unique TCR sequences. Of the 300 to 450 genotyped donors, more than 75% were placed in the genetic ancestry cluster associated with self-reported Caucasian donors. The study aimed to test whether signatures of past pathogen exposure could be identified by cataloging public T cell receptors. The study profiled the T cell repertoires of around 700 subjects by immunosequencing and related them to cytomegalovirus serostatus. Besides the first cohort of hundreds of subjects, a separate validation cohort made up of 90 to 150 different subjects was used. To predict cytomegalovirus infection status, the study brought together high-throughput TCR immunosequencing, statistical association of individual TCRs with disease status, and machine learning. To study patterns of TCR occurrence, a later analysis re-analyzed previously published TCR beta repertoires from more than 550 donors and added high-resolution HLA genotyping. The later analysis used no new phenotypic data to find candidate immune exposures, relying instead on TCR beta sequences and their occurrence across donors. An earlier analysis of fewer than 750 of the donors used high-throughput TCR beta sequencing to judge whether each TCR beta V gene segment behaved as functional or pseudogenic. Donor age, sex, ethnicity and CMV serostatus were collected together with the repertoire data. In a later genetic analysis, genome-wide SNP genotypes for about 55% of the roughly 700 donors were used, and that subset was treated as a discovery cohort. All discovery cohort repertoires had been generated using a single sequencing platform. Both class I and class II loci were covered by HLA typing, at four-digit resolution. Typing coverage varied by locus: roughly 620-640 donors for A, B, C, DRB1 and DQB1; 500 to 550 for DQA1; about 570 for DPA1; approximately 450 for DPB1. Roughly five DR-DQ haplotypes were handled as single units for association and clustering because linkage in the cohort was strong. Among around 400 genotyped donors of the cohort, an average of approximately 200,000 unique TCR beta nucleotide sequences was sequenced per donor, of which about 19% were non-productive. Overall study results and their limits: A later analysis found that TCR association rates varied across HLA loci, with DRB1 alleles showing the most associated TCRs and HLA-C alleles the fewest. In a later genetic analysis, fewer N-insertions in productive TCRs were reported among donors in an Asian-associated ancestry cluster than the 666-donor mean. In a later analysis, HLA-associated TCR beta chains were found to be more clonally expanded and to have lower generation probabilities than equally common non-associated chains. Some IMGT-functional V segments, including TRBV6-2 and TRBV6-3, could not be distinguished by the 87-base-pair reads and were therefore excluded. Because some donors lacked HLA typing at each locus, the association tests relied only on the typed subset. In both the original and validation cohorts, the classifier was reported to diagnose cytomegalovirus status with high specificity and sensitivity. Most CMV-associated TCR beta chains appeared to be HLA-restricted in a later analysis, and the HLA associations seemed to be driven largely by CMV exposure. A further reported finding was that TCR beta sequences accurately predicted the HLA-A and HLA-B alleles for most subjects in the first cohort. Roughly uniform sequencing depth across donors was assumed in presence/absence analyses, although this assumption may not hold. In a later analysis, more than 15,000 TCR beta sequences were associated with specific HLA alleles at a false discovery rate of 0.05. A group of highly shared sequence variants was considered likely to be a technical artifact of the sequencing pipeline. In vitro tests confirmed that three of the cytomegalovirus-associated TCR beta chains recognize cytomegalovirus antigens. According to a later analysis, parvovirus B19, influenza, CMV and Epstein-Barr virus appeared linked to several top co-occurrence clusters. The earlier analysis of almost 600 of the donors excluded 15 to 20 rarely observed V segments, including chromosome 9 orphons, because counts were too low. Correlated functional status among segregating V segments might be attributable to linkage disequilibrium, but an unknown experimental factor could not be ruled out. Broadly in line with IMGT annotations, most TCR beta V segments showed up in productive rearrangements about 87% or about 30% of the time in an earlier analysis of a few hundred of the donors. Most TCR sequences were seen in very few donors, while some public TCRs were found in many individuals. A later genetic analysis associated a missense DCLRE1C variant with V-gene and J-gene trimming of TCR beta chains, and an independent cohort replicated the association. When HLA alleles, especially DR and DQ, strongly co-occurred, TCR associations were difficult to assign to individual alleles. Only TCR beta chains were sequenced in this cohort, and the absence of alpha or paired-chain data limited detectable features. In the study, approximately 150 TCR beta chains were listed as associated with cytomegalovirus. The only immune exposure information available for the cohort was CMV serostatus. According to the authors, the approach could potentially be generalized to other disease states and immunological phenotypes.

CDR1 and CDR2 were assigned from the germline V gene as SGHRS and YFSETQ. The CDR3 measures 14 amino acids from cysteine to phenylalanine. The retained sequence is limited to the CDR3, 42 bases, with the frame set at the first base. V is shortened by 3 bases, J by 1 base, and the region joining them spans 10 bases. Notes on this clone: Its antigen is currently not known. No base quality information exists; no much larger clone differs at one position.

Library prep was done by the immunoSEQ multiplex PCR assay. For the multiplex PCR, a mixture combining 60 forward primers for TCR Vbeta segments and 13 reverse primers for TCR Jbeta segments was used. Amplification of the CDR3 region of rearranged TCR beta genes was performed with a multiplex PCR assay on genomic DNA. Amplified TCR beta libraries were sequenced as 87-base-pair reads on the Illumina HiSeq System. Concerning the study's data processing: A later analysis counted approximately 76 million unique TCR beta chains across the roughly 700 repertoires, and 10 million to 12 million of these chains were shared by at least two donors. Raw reads were error-corrected and collapsed into unique sequences by a nearest-neighbor algorithm in which closely related sequences were merged to remove PCR and sequencing errors. To assign V, D and J gene segments, CDR3 sequences were aligned to IMGT reference sequences. For a sequence to be retained, a match of at least six nucleotides was required to both a V gene segment and a J gene segment. Rearrangements were called productive when the CDR3 lacked stop codons and stayed in frame with V and J; all others were non-productive. Following IMGT convention, CDR3 was defined as the stretch from the second conserved V-encoded cysteine to the conserved J-encoded phenylalanine. In an earlier analysis of around 570 of the donors, sequences lacking an unambiguous match to a single V gene segment were excluded. In an earlier analysis of 500 to 750 of the donors, V segments were called functional above 56.7% productive rearrangements and were called segregating when the between-donor standard deviation exceeded 5%. A statistical classification framework was built for diagnosing cytomegalovirus status from the catalog of TCR beta chain sequences. V and J gene assignment, in a later analysis, came from comparing TCR nucleotide sequences with IMGT/GENE-DB human TR gene sequences. The TCRdist pipeline was used in a later analysis to assign CDR3 sequences and most-parsimonious VDJ recombination scenarios. In a later analysis, every TCR beta chain was defined by the combination of its CDR3 amino acid sequence and its V-gene family, and reads without a unique V-gene family were dropped. In a later analysis, approximately 590 highly shared, low-generation-probability nucleotide sequences were removed to address suspected cross-contamination and a sequencing artifact. In a later analysis, a clonal expansion index for each public chain was calculated from normalized within-repertoire ranks of inferred template counts. In a later analysis, generation probabilities were computed with a VDJ recombination model fitted to out-of-frame rearrangements, and the resulting probabilities were checked against IGoR. Hypergeometric tests were used in a later analysis to score TCR-TCR, TCR-HLA and TCR-CMV co-occurrence, with a repertoire-size bias correction applied to the TCR pairs. In a later analysis, false discovery rates were estimated by permuting HLA or CMV assignments 20 times. A later analysis grouped co-occurring TCRs with DBSCAN, adding TCRdist sequence similarity when clustering within HLA-allele-positive subsets. For co-occurrence clustering, repertoires with fewer than 30,000 or more than 120,000 public chains were excluded, along with roughly 5 repertoires with anomalous nucleotide sharing. TCRdb carries this immuneACCESS record with in-frame sequences only. Its versions omit some clonotypes, under half of them owing to an unresolved V gene in the studies checked, with the rest unexplained. V, J and clone size derive from that table, while D and trimming were established from the DNA sequence. For this sample there are 150,000 or so clones; 65% to 80% appear just once. The top ten clones comprise 3% to 3.5% of the sample.

In total, approximately 700 healthy bone marrow donors made up the cohort. Cohort members were all nominally healthy when sampled, although unrecorded immune exposures were likely present. The donor tested CMV seropositive and was one of the 289 seropositive cohort members. Every donor gave a peripheral blood sample, and the peripheral blood mononuclear cells from that sample were used for TCR beta sequencing. The Qiagen DNeasy Blood Extraction Kit was used to extract genomic DNA from the blood cell samples. The rearrangement combines TRBV5-1 with TRBJ1-1; D gene: possibly TRBD1, on 6 matching bases. The sequencing sample was made of PBMCs. This receptor was obtained from a woman aged 50 to 60 in good health and CMV-seropositive. The sequenced DNA is TGCGCCAGCAGCTCTTCGACAGGGAACACTGAAGCTTTCTTT. Its protein reads: CASSSSTGNTEAFF.